The clone carrying this T cell receptor (beta chain) was observed a single time. Its specificity is not known. These data are taken from a study of PD-1 blockade in classical Hodgkin lymphoma. Regarding the study as a whole: Newly diagnosed patients and complete responders had comparable diversity at baseline. The origin of the repertoire differences remains undefined, with disease activity or prior therapy as possible causes. A significant rise in TCR diversity by C4D1 was seen for CD4+ but not CD8+ cells.

Germline V gene lookup returns CDR1 MGHRA and CDR2 YSYEKL. This CDR3 contains 15 residues. V shed 1 base, J shed 2 bases, and the junction held 3 bases outside the gene matches. Only in-frame clones appear in the TCRdb table, and some are missing; sequencing was by immunoSEQ multiplex PCR. The sample shows 25,000 to 35,000 clones, approximately 89% of them seen only once. As to time point: cycle 4 day 1 (C4D1), after 6 weeks of nivolumab. The patients all showed relapse after autologous stem cell transplantation, while their brentuximab vedotin exposure varied. By magnetic negative selection, CD4+ T cells were purified from thawed PBMCs.

The rearrangement links TRBV4-1 to TRBJ2-7; 9 positions match TRBD1. This sequence originates from a human donor with classical Hodgkin lymphoma. The sequences come from CD4+ T cells from blood, collected before the fourth cycle of nivolumab. CDR3 DNA: TGCGCCAGCAGCCAAGTAGGGACAGGGACCTACGAGCAGTACTTC. The encoded protein is CASSQVGTGTYEQYF.